Listed here is a single TCR beta chain. This record comes from a study of T cells expressing NK-cell markers. Study as a whole: Sequencing of TCR beta repertoires drew on sorted CD3+CD56+NKG2C+, CD3+CD56+NKG2C- and CD3+CD56-NKG2C+ T cells. The study sequenced eight donors, seven HCMV-seropositive and one seronegative.

One entry per CDR3 protein, without DNA, is what TCRdb gives after re-calling the 5' RACE reads. The table lists 500,000 or so distinct CDR3 sequences, with less than 4.5% in the top ten. The receptor comes from a man aged 18 to 29 in good health. The specimen was blood T cells: a sorted CD56 or NKG2C T cell subset, CD4+ or CD8+ T cells, or bulk PBMC T cells (not recorded which).

The CDR3: CSARDFRGRSYEQYF. The rearrangement links TRBV20-1 to TRBJ2-7; TCRdb proposes TRBD1, but this gene call is untestable without DNA. The length of the CDR3 is 15 residues. The germline V gene has CDR1 DFQATT and CDR2 SNEGSKA (reference sequence).